This T cell receptor (beta chain) is drawn from a study of T cells and copy number aberrations in small-cell lung cancer (dated by TCRdb to the early 2020s). For the study in its entirety: To relate T cell metrics to mutations and copy number aberrations, the same tumor regions underwent both TCR repertoire sequencing and whole-exome sequencing. Tumor TCR data were available for over 16 patients, and 12 to 15 patients had TCR data from both tumor and normal tissue. The full study reports these points: The study was limited by a small sample size because surgical resection is uncommon in small-cell lung cancer, and the findings require validation. Tumors had lower T-cell density, richness and clonality than adjacent lung tissue, though the difference in density was not significant. Every specimen was formalin-fixed paraffin-embedded tissue, a material known to introduce sequencing artifacts.

The donors were limited-stage small-cell lung cancer patients whose surgical resection took place in Hangzhou, China, between the late 2000s and the early 2020s. Every donor underwent upfront surgery with no preoperative chemotherapy or radiotherapy, and no donor received immunotherapy either before or after surgery. Each of the 15 to 20 patients in the sequenced cohort was a smoker or a heavy second-hand smoker. Adjacent normal lung was collected at least 2 cm from the tumor margin and was morphologically confirmed by two pathologists to be free of malignant cells. The study used multi-region TCR-beta sequencing of resected limited-stage small-cell lung cancers together with tumor-adjacent lung tissue to characterize T cell repertoire heterogeneity. The AllPrep DNA/RNA FFPE Kit (Qiagen) was used to extract genomic DNA from the FFPE tissue. Note on this clone: No antigen is known for it. There are no base qualities to consult, and no much larger clone falls within one base.

Inclusive of the bounding cysteine and phenylalanine, the CDR3 is 14 residues long. The entry retains the CDR3 DNA only, 42 bases that are in frame from base 1. CDR1 SGDLS and CDR2 YYNGEE are derived from the germline V gene. V drops 0 bases and J drops 6 bases, leaving 12 bases in between. The immunoSEQ hsTCRB Kit, with multiplexed V- and J-gene primers, was used to amplify TCR-beta CDR3 regions from genomic DNA. Unique DNA barcodes were added in a second PCR, and samples were pooled together with a negative and a positive control. Pooled TCR-beta libraries were sequenced on an Illumina MiSeq with a 150-cycle paired-end protocol. In the original analysis: Raw sequencing data were processed by Adaptive Biotechnologies into a report with normalized, annotated TCR-beta repertoires. T-cell density was computed as TCR-beta templates normalized to usable DNA, which was estimated by amplifying housekeeping genes. Clonality was defined as 1 minus Pielou's evenness, while richness was a count of unique rearrangements. The source is immuneACCESS, and TCRdb retained only in-frame sequences with V and J called. Part of the clones is not carried over; for the studies checked, unresolved V genes explain less than half of this, and the remainder is unexplained. For V, J and clone size, that table is used; D and trimming come from the DNA. In this sample the table shows 6,000 to 7,500 clones, roughly 82% of which occur a single time. The ten largest account for 4.6% of the sample.

This chain is built from TRBV9 and TRBJ1-1; the D gene is perhaps TRBD1, on 5 matching bases. Sequencing input: normal tissue next to the tumor. This sequence was found in a woman in her fifties or sixties with small cell lung cancer. The bases are TGTGCCAGCAGCGTAGGGCAGGGATTGCCTGAAGCTTTCTTT. It translates as CASSVGQGLPEAFF. The reference TRBV9 and TRBJ1-1 proteins fill in what lies around the CDR3, so the full variable domain reads DSGVTQTPKHLITATGQRVTLRCSPRSGDLSVYWYQQSLDQGLQFLIQYYNGEERAKGNILERFSAQQFPDLHSELNLSSLELGDSALYFCASSVGQGLPEAFFGQGTRLTVV.